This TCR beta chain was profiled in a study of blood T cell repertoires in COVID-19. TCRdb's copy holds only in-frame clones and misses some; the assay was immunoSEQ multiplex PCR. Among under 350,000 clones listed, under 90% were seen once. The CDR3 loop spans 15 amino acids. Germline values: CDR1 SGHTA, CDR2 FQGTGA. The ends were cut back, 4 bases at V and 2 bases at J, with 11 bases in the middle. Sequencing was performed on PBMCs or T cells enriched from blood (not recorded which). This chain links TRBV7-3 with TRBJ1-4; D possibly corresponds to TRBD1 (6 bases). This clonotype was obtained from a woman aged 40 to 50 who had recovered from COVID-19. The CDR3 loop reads CASSSNRVTNEKLFF. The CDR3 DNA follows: TGTGCCAGCAGCTCCAACAGGGTTACTAATGAAAAACTGTTTTTT.